A single sample is the source of the 13 T cell receptor beta chains below, sequenced in a study of radiotherapy plus CTLA-4 blockade in lung cancer. Data came from immunoSEQ multiplex PCR; TCRdb stores just in-frame clones and leaves some out. The table lists some 50,000 clones, roughly 84% of them singletons. Sequences were derived from peripheral blood, sampled from a patient treated with radiotherapy plus ipilimumab. These receptors all stem from a human donor with non-small cell lung cancer who had a partial response to radiotherapy plus ipilimumab.

The chain recombines TRBV5-1 with TRBJ2-5; 8 bases match TRBD2. Trimming took 5 bases from V and 0 from J; bases not matched to a gene: 9. CDR3 length: 16 amino acids. The V gene's germline CDR1 is SGHRS and CDR2 YFSETQ. DNA for the CDR3: TGCGCCAGCAGGGGATGGACTAGCCAGTACCAAGAGACCCAGTACTTC. It yields the protein CASRGWTSQYQETQYF. The full variable domain, rest sourced from reference TRBV5-1 and TRBJ2-5, is KAGVTQTPRYLIKTRGQQVTLSCSPISGHRSVSWYQQTPGQGLQFLFEYFSETQRNKGNFPGRFSGRQFSNSRSEMNVSTLELGDSALYLCASRGWTSQYQETQYFGPGTRLLVL.

V gene TRBV29-1 combines with J gene TRBJ2-3; 7 bases align to TRBD2. This CDR3 spans 11 amino acids. The germline CDR1 and CDR2 sequences are SQVTM and ANQGSEA. With V trimmed by 3 bases and J by 13 bases, 7 bases remained unmatched. This chain's CDR3 is CSVDEGGGEYF. CDR3 nucleotide sequence: TGCAGCGTTGATGAGGGCGGGGGAGAGTATTTT.

The CDR3 nucleotides are TGCGCCAGCAGCCTTCTAGCGGGGGGGTCCCAAGATACGCAGTATTTT. It is translated as CASSLLAGGSQDTQYF. The chain recombines TRBV5-1 with TRBJ2-3, with 12 bases identical to TRBD2. This CDR3 is built from 16 residues. The trim removed 4 bases at V and 5 bases at J, leaving 8 bases unmatched. Germline CDR1 SGHRS, CDR2 YFSETQ.

The rearrangement joins TRBV11-1 to TRBJ2-7, with a weak D call TRBD1 (5 bases). Looked up from germline, CDR1 is SGHAT and CDR2 is FQDESV (reference sequence). Trimming removed 2 bases from V and 4 bases from J, with 6 bases in between. The CDR3 loop spans 12 amino acids. The DNA for the CDR3 is TGTGCCAGCAGCTTACAGGGATACGAGCAGTACTTC. Its protein product is CASSLQGYEQYF.

This sequence joins TRBV5-6 and TRBJ1-2; 7 bases align to TRBD1. The ends lost 1 base at V and 7 bases at J; junction bases unmatched: 4. The CDR3 is 13 residues long. The germline gives CDR1 SGHDT, CDR2 YYEEEE. The CDR3 spells CASSLSAGGGYTF. DNA for the CDR3: TGTGCCAGCAGCTTGTCGGCAGGGGGTGGCTACACCTTC.

This chain joins TRBV11-2 and TRBJ1-2, with TRBD1 matching over 10 bases. V lost 4 bases to trimming and J lost 8 bases; unmatched junction nucleotides: 10. CDR1 SGHAT and CDR2 FQNNGV come from the germline V gene. CDR3 length equals 15 residues. The CDR3 region is CASSSPRDRGYGYTF. CDR3 DNA sequence: TGTGCCAGCAGCTCGCCCCGGGACAGGGGTTACGGCTACACCTTC.

The chain couples TRBV4-1 to TRBJ1-5; TRBD1 might be the D (5 bases). Trimming stripped 4 bases from V and 6 bases from J, with 13 bases between. Germline CDR1 and CDR2: MGHRA and YSYEKL. The CDR3 length is 14 residues. CDR3 nucleotide sequence: TGCGCCAGCAGCCCCAAAGAGGACACTCAGCCCCAGCATTTT. Its protein product is CASSPKEDTQPQHF.

V and J are TRBV5-1 and TRBJ2-2, with D possibly matching TRBD1 (6 bases). V was shortened by 4 bases and J by 5 bases, with 21 bases between the two germline ends. The CDR3 contains 17 residues. Germline loops: CDR1 SGHRS, CDR2 YFSETQ. This chain's CDR3 is CASSLNRDTPRTGELFF. The DNA of the CDR3 is TGCGCCAGCAGCCTAAACCGGGACACCCCTCGGACCGGGGAGCTGTTTTTT.

CDR3 amino acids: CASSGGTGSNSPLHF. In DNA, the CDR3 is TGTGCCAGCAGCGGAGGGACAGGGAGTAATTCACCCCTCCACTTT. The chain recombines TRBV9 with TRBJ1-6; TRBD1 agrees at 9 bases. Germline V gives CDR1 SGDLS, CDR2 YYNGEE. The V segment lost 3 bases and the J segment 6 bases; nucleotides outside the gene matches: 4. The CDR3 is made up of 15 amino acids. The complete variable domain, with remaining parts taken from reference TRBV9 and TRBJ1-6, reads DSGVTQTPKHLITATGQRVTLRCSPRSGDLSVYWYQQSLDQGLQFLIQYYNGEERAKGNILERFSAQQFPDLHSELNLSSLELGDSALYFCASSGGTGSNSPLHFGNGTRLTVT.

The genes are TRBV7-2 and TRBJ2-7; a weak D match, TRBD2 (5 bases). Between the trimmed V and J ends, which lost 2 bases and 3 bases, there was a span of 11 bases. The CDR3 is made up of 14 amino acids. Germline loops: CDR1 SGHTA, CDR2 FQGNSA. The CDR3 bases are TGTGCCAGCAGCTTACGCCCGGGGAGCTACGAGCAGTACTTC. Translated: CASSLRPGSYEQYF.

The CDR3 loop is CASNVQGRNTEAFF. The CDR3 DNA sequence: TGTGCCAGCAACGTACAGGGTAGGAACACTGAAGCTTTCTTT. V is TRBV6-6 and J is TRBJ1-1; possible D gene TRBD1, 6 bases. This CDR3 has 14 amino acids. V was pared by 7 bases and J by 1 base, with 13 bases between. CDR1 and CDR2 from the germline V gene are MNHNY and SVGAGI (reference sequence).

This clone has a single count. J is TRBJ1-1 and V is TRBV30; D is perhaps TRBD1 (6 bases). The germline V gene encodes CDR1 GTSNPN and CDR2 SVGIG (reference sequence). The V end lost 8 bases, the J end lost 4 bases, and 11 bases lay between the germline ends. CDR3 length: 11 amino acids. The CDR3 bases are TGTGCCCACATAGGGGGCACTGAAGCTTTCTTT. It codes for CAHIGGTEAFF. Full variable domain (outside the CDR3, taken from reference TRBV30 and TRBJ1-1): SQTIHQWPATLVQPVGSPLSLECTVEGTSNPNLYWYRQAAGRGLQLLFYSVGIGQISSEVPQNLSASRPQDRQFILSSKKLLLSDSGFYLCAHIGGTEAFFGQGTRLTVV.

V usage is TRBV6-6 and J usage is TRBJ1-6; 12 bases match TRBD1. This CDR3 region has 16 residues. V was clipped by 6 bases and J by 7 bases; unmatched bases: 7. Germline loops: CDR1 MNHNY, CDR2 SVGAGI (reference sequence). The CDR3 nucleotides read TGTGCCAGCAGACGAGGGACAGGGGGCTGGAATTCACCCCTCCACTTT. This codes for CASRRGTGGWNSPLHF.